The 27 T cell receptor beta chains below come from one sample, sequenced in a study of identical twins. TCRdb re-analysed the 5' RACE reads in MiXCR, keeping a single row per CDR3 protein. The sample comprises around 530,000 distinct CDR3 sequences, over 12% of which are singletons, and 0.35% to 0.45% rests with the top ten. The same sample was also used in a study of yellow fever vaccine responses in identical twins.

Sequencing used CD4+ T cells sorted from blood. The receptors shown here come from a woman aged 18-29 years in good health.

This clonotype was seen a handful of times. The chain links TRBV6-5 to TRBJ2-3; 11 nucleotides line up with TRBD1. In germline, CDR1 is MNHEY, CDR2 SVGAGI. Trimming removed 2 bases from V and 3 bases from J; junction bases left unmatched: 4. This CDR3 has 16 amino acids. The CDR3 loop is CASSYGGTGGTDTQYF. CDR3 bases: TGTGCCAGCAGTTACGGGGGGACAGGGGGGACAGATACGCAGTATTTT.

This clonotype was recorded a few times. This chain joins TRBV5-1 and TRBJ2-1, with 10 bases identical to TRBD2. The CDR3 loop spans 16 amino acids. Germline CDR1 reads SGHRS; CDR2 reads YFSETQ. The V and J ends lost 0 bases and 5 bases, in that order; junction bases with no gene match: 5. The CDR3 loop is CASSLVGLAKNNEQFF. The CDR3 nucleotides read TGCGCCAGCAGCTTGGTGGGACTAGCGAAAAACAATGAGCAGTTCTTC.

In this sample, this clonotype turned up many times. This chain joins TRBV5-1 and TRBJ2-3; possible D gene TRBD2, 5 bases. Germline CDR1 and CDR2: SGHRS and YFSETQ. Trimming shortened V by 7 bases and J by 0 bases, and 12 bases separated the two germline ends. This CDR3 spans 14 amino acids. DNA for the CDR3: TGCGCCAGCGCAAATAGCGCGAGCACAGATACGCAGTATTTT. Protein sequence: CASANSASTDTQYF.

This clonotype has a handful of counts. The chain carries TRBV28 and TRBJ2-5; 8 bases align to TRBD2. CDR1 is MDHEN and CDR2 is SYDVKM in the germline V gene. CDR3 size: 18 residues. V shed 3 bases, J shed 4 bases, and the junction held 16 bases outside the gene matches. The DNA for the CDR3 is TGTGCCAGCAGTTTGAGTCCGGGAGGGCCGTCCCCTATAGAGACCCAGTACTTC. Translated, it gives CASSLSPGGPSPIETQYF.

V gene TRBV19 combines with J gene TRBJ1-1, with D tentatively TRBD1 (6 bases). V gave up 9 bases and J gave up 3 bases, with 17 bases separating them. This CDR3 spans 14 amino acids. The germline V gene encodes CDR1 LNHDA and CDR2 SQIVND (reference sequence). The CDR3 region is CASNGWGRDTEAFF. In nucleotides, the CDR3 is TGTGCCAGCAATGGGTGGGGGCGAGACACTGAAGCTTTCTTT.

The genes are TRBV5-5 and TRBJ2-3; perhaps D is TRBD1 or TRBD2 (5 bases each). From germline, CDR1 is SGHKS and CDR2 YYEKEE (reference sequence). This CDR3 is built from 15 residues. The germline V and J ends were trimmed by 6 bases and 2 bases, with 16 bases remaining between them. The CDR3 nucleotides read TGTGCCAGCAACTACCCGGGACGGACCACAGATACGCAGTATTTT. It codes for CASNYPGRTTDTQYF.

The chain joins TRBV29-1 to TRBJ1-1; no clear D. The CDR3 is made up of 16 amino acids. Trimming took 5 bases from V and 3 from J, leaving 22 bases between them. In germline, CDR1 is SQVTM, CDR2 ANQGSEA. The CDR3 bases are TGCAGCGTTCGTCCCATTTTCGCCTCGTTAGACACTGAAGCTTTCTTT. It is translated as CSVRPIFASLDTEAFF.

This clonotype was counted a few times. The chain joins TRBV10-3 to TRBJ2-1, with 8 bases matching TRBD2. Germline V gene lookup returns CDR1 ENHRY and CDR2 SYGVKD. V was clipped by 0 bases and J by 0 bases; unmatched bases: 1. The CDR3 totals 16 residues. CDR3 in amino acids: CAISESGTSSYNEQFF. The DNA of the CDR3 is TGTGCCATCAGTGAGTCCGGGACTAGCTCCTACAATGAGCAGTTCTTC.

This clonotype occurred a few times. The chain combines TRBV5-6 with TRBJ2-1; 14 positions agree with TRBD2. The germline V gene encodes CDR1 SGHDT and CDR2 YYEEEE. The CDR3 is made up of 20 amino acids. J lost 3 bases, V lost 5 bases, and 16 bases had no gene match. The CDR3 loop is CASSLGLAGGLRRIYNEQFF. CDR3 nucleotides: TGTGCCAGCAGTCTAGGACTAGCGGGAGGCCTCCGCAGGATCTACAATGAGCAGTTCTTC.

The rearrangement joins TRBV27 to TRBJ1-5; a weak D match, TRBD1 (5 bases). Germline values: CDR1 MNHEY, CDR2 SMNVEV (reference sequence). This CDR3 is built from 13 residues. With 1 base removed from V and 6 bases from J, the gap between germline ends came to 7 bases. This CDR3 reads CASSLYGAQPQHF. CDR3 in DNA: TGTGCCAGCAGTTTATATGGGGCTCAGCCCCAGCATTTT.

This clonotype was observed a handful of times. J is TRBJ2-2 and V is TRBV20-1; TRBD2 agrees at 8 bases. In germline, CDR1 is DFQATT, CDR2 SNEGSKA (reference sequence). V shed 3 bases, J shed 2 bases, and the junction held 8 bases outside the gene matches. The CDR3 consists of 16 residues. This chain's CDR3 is CSAREAGVGNTGELFF. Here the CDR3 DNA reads TGCAGTGCTAGGGAAGCGGGAGTGGGTAACACCGGGGAGCTGTTTTTT.

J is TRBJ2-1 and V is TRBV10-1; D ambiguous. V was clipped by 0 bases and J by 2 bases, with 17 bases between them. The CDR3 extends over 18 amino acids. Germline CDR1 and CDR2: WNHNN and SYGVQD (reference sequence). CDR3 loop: CASSESRGSDGTYNEQFF. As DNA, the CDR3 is TGCGCCAGCAGTGAGTCGAGAGGTTCGGACGGTACCTACAATGAGCAGTTCTTC.

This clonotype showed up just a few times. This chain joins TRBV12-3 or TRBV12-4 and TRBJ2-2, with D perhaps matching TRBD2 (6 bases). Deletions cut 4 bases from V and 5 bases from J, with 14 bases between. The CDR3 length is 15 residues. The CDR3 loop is CASSWPGLTTGELFF. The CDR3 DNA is TGTGCCAGCAGTTGGCCGGGACTTACAACCGGGGAGCTGTTTTTT.

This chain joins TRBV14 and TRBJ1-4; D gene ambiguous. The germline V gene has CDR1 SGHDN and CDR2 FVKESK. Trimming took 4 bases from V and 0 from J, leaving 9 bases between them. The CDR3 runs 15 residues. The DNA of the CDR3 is TGTGCCAGCAGCCCACAGCGCACAACTAATGAAAAACTGTTTTTT. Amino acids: CASSPQRTTNEKLFF.

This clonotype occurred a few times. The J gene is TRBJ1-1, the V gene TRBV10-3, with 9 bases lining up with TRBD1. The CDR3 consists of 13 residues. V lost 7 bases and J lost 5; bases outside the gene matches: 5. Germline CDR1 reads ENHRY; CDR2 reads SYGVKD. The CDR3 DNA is TGTGCCATCAAAGGGACAGGGTCAACTGAAGCTTTCTTT. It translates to CAIKGTGSTEAFF.

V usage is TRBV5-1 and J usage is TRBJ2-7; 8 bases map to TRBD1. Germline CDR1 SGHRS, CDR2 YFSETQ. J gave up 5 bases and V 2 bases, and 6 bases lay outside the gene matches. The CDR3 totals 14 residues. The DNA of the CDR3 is TGCGCCAGCAGCTTCGGACAGGGACTGAACGAGCAGTACTTC. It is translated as CASSFGQGLNEQYF. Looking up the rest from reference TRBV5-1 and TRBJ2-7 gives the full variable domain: KAGVTQTPRYLIKTRGQQVTLSCSPISGHRSVSWYQQTPGQGLQFLFEYFSETQRNKGNFPGRFSGRQFSNSRSEMNVSTLELGDSALYLCASSFGQGLNEQYFGPGTRLTVT.

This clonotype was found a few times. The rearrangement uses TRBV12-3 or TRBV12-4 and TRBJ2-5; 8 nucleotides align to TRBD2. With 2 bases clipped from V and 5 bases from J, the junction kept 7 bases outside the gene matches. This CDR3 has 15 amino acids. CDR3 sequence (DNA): TGTGCCAGCAGTTTATGGGTTAGCGGGACGGAGACCCAGTACTTC. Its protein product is CASSLWVSGTETQYF.

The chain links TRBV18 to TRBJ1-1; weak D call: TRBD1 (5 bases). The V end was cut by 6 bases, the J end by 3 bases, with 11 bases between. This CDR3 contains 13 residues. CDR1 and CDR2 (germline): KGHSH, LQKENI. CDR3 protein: CASSVGRDTEAFF. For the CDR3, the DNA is TGTGCCAGCTCGGTGGGACGGGACACTGAAGCTTTCTTT.

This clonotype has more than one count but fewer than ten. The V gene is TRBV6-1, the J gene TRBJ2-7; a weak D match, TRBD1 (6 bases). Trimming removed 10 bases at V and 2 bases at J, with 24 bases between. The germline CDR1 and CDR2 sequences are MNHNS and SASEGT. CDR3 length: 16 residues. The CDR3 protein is CATRGGGRTDPYEQYF. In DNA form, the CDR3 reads TGTGCCACCCGGGGTGGGGGCCGGACTGATCCCTACGAGCAGTACTTC.

The CDR3 DNA sequence: TGTGCCAGCAGCTCCTTAGGTTCGAGAGAGACCCAGTACTTC. Translated, it gives CASSSLGSRETQYF. The chain has TRBV7-2 and TRBJ2-5, with no clear D. Germline V gene lookup returns CDR1 SGHTA and CDR2 FQGNSA. This CDR3 region has 14 residues. Trimming pared 4 bases from V and 4 bases from J, leaving 13 bases between.

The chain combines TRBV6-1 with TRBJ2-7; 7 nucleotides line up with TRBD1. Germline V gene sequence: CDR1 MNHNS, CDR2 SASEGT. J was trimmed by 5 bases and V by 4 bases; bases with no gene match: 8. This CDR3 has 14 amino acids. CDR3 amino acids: CASSAEQGINEQYF. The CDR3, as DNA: TGTGCCAGCAGTGCTGAACAGGGGATCAACGAGCAGTACTTC.

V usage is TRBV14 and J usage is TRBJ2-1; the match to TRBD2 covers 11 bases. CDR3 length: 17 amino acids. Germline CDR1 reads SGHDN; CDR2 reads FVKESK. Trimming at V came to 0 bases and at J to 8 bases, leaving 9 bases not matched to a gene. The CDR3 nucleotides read TGTGCCAGCAGCCAAGACTTAGCGGGAGGGCCTAGGTATGAGCAGTTCTTC. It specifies CASSQDLAGGPRYEQFF. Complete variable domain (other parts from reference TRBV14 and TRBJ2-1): EAGVTQFPSHSVIEKGQTVTLRCDPISGHDNLYWYRRVMGKEIKFLLHFVKESKQDESGMPNNRFLAERTGGTYSTLKVQPAELEDSGVYFCASSQDLAGGPRYEQFFGPGTRLTVL.

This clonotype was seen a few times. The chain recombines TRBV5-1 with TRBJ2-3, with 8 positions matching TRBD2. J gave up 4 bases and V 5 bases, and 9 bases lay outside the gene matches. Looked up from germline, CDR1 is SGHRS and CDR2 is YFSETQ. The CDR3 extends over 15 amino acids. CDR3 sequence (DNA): TGCGCCAGCAGTCCAAGCGGGAGTGTTTCAGATACGCAGTATTTT. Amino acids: CASSPSGSVSDTQYF.

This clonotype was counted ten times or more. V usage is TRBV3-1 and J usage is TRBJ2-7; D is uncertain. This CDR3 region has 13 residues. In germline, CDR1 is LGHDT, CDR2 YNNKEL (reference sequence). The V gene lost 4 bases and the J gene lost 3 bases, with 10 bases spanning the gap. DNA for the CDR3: TGTGCCAGCAGCCGAGGCATCGGCTACGAGCAGTACGTC. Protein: CASSRGIGYEQYV.

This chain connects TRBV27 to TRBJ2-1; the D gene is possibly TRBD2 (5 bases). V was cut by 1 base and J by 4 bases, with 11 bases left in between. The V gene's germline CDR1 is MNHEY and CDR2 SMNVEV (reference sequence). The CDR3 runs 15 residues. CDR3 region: CASSLWAAEYNEQFF. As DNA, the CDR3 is TGTGCCAGCAGTTTATGGGCAGCGGAATACAATGAGCAGTTCTTC.

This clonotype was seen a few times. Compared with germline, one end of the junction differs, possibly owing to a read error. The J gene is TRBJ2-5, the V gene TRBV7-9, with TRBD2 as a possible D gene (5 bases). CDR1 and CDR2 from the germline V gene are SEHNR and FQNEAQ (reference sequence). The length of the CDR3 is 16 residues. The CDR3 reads CASSLARGVPGETQYF. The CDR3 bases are TGTGCCAGCAGCCTAGCCCGGGGAGTCCCGGGTGAGACCCAGTACTTC.

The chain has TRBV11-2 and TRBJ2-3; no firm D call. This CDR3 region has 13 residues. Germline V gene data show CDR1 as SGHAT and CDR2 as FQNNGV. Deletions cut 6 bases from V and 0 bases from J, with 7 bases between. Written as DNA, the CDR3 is TGTGCCAGCAGGTACACTAGCACAGATACGCAGTATTTT. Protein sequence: CASRYTSTDTQYF. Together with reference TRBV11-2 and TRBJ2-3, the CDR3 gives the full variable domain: EAGVAQSPRYKIIEKRQSVAFWCNPISGHATLYWYQQILGQGPKLLIQFQNNGVVDDSQLPKDRFSAERLKGVDSTLKIQPAKLEDSAVYLCASRYTSTDTQYFGPGTRLTVL.